The present TCR beta chain was sequenced within a study of blood T cell repertoires in COVID-19. At the level of the study: Donors in the United States, Italy and Spain gave samples during acute or convalescent COVID-19.

This CDR3 comprises 13 residues. Unmatched junction bases numbered 8, after V lost 8 bases and J lost 7 bases. Measured with immunoSEQ multiplex PCR; TCRdb has only the in-frame clones, and not every one. The repertoire includes some 160,000 clones, about four fifths of them detected once, and around 7% sits in the top ten. Sequencing used peripheral blood. The gene calls are TRBV12-3 or TRBV12-4 and TRBJ1-2; 9 bases map to TRBD1. The source is a man in his 70s with active or convalescent COVID-19. CDR3 residues: CASEKQGAAGYTF. The DNA of the CDR3 is TGTGCCAGCGAAAAACAGGGGGCGGCTGGCTACACCTTC.